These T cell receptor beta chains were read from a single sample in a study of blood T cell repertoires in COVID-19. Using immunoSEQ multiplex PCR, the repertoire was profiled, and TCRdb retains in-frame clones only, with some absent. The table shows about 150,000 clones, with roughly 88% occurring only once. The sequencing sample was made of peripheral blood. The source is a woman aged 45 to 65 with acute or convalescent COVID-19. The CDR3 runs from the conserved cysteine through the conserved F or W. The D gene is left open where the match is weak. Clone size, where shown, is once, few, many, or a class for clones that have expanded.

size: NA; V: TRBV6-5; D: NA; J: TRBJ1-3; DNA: TGTGCCGGCGGGATTTCCTCTGGAAACACCATATATTTT; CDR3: CAGGISSGNTIYF
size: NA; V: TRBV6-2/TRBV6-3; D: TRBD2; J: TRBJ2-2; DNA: TGTGCCAGCAGTCCGAGCGGGGGGGCCACCGGGGAGCTGTTTTTT; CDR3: CASSPSGGATGELFF
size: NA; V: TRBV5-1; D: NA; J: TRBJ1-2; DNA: TGCGCCAGCAGCTTGGAAGGACAGCTCGGTGGCTATGGCTACACCTTC; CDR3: CASSLEGQLGGYGYTF
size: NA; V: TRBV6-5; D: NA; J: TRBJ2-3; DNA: TGTGCCAGCAGTTACTCGACGGGTACCGATACGCAGTATTTT; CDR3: CASSYSTGTDTQYF
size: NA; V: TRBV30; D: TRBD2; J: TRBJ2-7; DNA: TGTGCCTGGGAGACTAGCGGGAGTTCCTACGAGCAGTACTTC; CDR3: CAWETSGSSYEQYF
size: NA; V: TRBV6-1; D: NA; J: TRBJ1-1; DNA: TGTGCCAGCAGTGAGACAGCAGCTTTCTTT; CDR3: CASSETAAFF
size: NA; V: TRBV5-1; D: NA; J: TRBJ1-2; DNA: TGCGCCAGCGGTGGGTCGGGCTATGGCTACACCTTC; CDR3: CASGGSGYGYTF
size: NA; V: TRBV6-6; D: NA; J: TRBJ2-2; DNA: TGTGCCAGCAGTCCTGCAACTGGACTACCGAACACCGGGGAGCTGTTTTTT; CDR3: CASSPATGLPNTGELFF
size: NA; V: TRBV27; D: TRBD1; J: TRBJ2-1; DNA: TGTGCCAGCAGATTCGGGACAGGGGGTGGGTATGAGCAGTTCTTC; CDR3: CASRFGTGGGYEQFF
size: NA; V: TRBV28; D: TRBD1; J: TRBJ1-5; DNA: TGTGCCAGCAGTTCAGGGGGCTCACCCCCCCATCAGCCCCAGCATTTT; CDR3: CASSSGGSPPHQPQHF
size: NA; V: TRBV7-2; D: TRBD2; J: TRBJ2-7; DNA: TGTGCCAGCAGCCGGGGTACGGGAGGCTCCTACGAGCAGTACTTC; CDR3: CASSRGTGGSYEQYF
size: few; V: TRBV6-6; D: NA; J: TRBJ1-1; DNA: TGTGCCAGCAGGGCAACAGGGAACACTGAAGCTTTCTTT; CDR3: CASRATGNTEAFF
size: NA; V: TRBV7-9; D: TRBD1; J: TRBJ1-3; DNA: TGTGCCAGCAGCCCGAATAAAGGACAGGGCGACTCTGGAAACACCATATATTTT; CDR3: CASSPNKGQGDSGNTIYF
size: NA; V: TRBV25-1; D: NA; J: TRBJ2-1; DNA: TGTGCCAGCAGTGGCCCCTGGGGGGACTACAATGAGCAGTTCTTC; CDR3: CASSGPWGDYNEQFF
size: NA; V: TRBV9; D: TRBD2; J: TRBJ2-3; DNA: TGTGCCAGCAGCGAGACTAGCAGCACAGATACGCAGTATTTT; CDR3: CASSETSSTDTQYF
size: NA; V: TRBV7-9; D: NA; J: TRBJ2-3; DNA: TGTGCCAGCAGTTCCGTAGAGGGAGTCGACGGCACAGATACGCAGTATTTT; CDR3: CASSSVEGVDGTDTQYF
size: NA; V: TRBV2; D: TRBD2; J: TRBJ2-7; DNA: TGTGCCAGCAGTTGGGGACTAGGGTTCTCCGAGCAGTACTTC; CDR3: CASSWGLGFSEQYF
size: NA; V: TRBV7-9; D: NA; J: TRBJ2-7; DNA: TGTGCCAGCAGCTATCGGGAGCGCTACGAGCAGTACTTC; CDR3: CASSYRERYEQYF
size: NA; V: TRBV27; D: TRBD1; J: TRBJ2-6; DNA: TGTGCCAGCAGTCCCGTCCCGGGACAGGCCTCTGGGGCCAACGTCCTGACTTTC; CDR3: CASSPVPGQASGANVLTF
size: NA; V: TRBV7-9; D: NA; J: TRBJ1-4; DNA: TGTGCCAGCAGCCCAGGACAGACCAAAACCGAAAAACTGTTTTTT; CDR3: CASSPGQTKTEKLFF
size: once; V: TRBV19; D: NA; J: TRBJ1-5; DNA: TGTGCCAGTAGTATTGGGGCGGCCACTGGCAATCAGCCCCAGCATTTT; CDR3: CASSIGAATGNQPQHF
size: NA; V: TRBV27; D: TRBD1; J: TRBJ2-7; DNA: TGTGCCAGCAGTTTTTACGGACAGGGGGCTTTCTACGAGCAGTACTTC; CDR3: CASSFYGQGAFYEQYF
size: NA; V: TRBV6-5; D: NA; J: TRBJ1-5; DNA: TGTGCCAGCACACATAGCAATCAGCCCCAGCATTTT; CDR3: CASTHSNQPQHF
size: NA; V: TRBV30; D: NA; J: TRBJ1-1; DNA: TGTGCCTGGAGTCTAAGCCGCACTGAAGCTTTCTTT; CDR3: CAWSLSRTEAFF
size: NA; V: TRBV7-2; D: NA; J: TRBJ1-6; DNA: TGTGCCAGCAGCTCCGGGTGGAGGGGATCCGGTAATTCACCCCTCCACTTT; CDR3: CASSSGWRGSGNSPLHF
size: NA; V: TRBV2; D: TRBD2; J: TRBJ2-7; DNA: TGTGCCAGCAGTGGGGGTCTAGCGGGAGGGACATCGACCCCCGACGAGCAGTACTTC; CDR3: CASSGGLAGGTSTPDEQYF
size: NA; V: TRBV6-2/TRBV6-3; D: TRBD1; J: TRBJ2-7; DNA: TGTGCCAGCAGCCGAGGACAGGCCAGCTACGAGCAGTACTTC; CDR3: CASSRGQASYEQYF
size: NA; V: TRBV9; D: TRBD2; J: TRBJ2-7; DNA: TGTGCCAGCAGCGCCGAGACTAGCGGGGGAAACTCCTACGAGCAGTACTTC; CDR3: CASSAETSGGNSYEQYF
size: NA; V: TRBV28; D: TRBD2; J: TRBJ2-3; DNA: TGTGCCAGCAGTTTATCGCGACTAGCGGGGACACGCACAGATACGCAGTATTTT; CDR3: CASSLSRLAGTRTDTQYF
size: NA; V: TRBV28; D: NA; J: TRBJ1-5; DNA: TGTGCCAGCAGTTTTTTCCGGGATAACCAGCCCCAGCATTTT; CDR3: CASSFFRDNQPQHF
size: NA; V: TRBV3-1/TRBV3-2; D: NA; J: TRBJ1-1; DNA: TGTGCCAGCAGACAACAGGGCGAAGCTTTCTTT; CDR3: CASRQQGEAFF
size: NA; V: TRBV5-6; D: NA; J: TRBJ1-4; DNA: TGTGCCAGCAGCTTGTGGGCCCTTAATGAAAAACTGTTTTTT; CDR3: CASSLWALNEKLFF
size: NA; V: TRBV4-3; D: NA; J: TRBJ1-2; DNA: TGCGCCAGCAGCCAAGCAAGTAGTGATGGCTACACCTTC; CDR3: CASSQASSDGYTF
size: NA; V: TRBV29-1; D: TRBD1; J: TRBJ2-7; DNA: TGCAGCGTGCGCCGACAGGGGGGCGCCTACGAGCAGTACTTC; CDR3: CSVRRQGGAYEQYF
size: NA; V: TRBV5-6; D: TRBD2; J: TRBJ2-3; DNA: TGTGCCAGCAGCTTTTCGCTAGCGGGTTTATCGGATACGCAGTATTTT; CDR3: CASSFSLAGLSDTQYF
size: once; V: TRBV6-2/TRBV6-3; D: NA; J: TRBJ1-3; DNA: TGTGCCAGCAGTTACTCGGGAGTGAATGGAAACACCATATATTTT; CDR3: CASSYSGVNGNTIYF
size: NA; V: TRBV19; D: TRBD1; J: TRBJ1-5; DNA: TGTGCCAGTAGTCCAAGACAGGGCCCAGATCAGCCCCAGCATTTT; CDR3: CASSPRQGPDQPQHF
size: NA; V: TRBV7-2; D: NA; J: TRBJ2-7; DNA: TGTGCCAGCAGCTTAGGGGCTAGCGCACCTTCCTACGAGCAGTACTTC; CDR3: CASSLGASAPSYEQYF
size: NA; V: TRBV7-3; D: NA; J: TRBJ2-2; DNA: TGTGCCAGCAGCTCCTACGACAGAGCGACCGCGAACACCGGGGAGCTGTTTTTT; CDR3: CASSSYDRATANTGELFF
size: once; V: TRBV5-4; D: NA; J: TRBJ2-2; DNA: TGTGCCAGCAGTTCTGGCCGCCCTAGCACCGGGGAGCTGTTTTTT; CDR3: CASSSGRPSTGELFF
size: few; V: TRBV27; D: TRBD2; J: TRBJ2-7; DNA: TGTGCCAGCAGCTCTTCACCCGGACTAGCGGGAGGGGGCGAGCAGTACTTC; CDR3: CASSSSPGLAGGGEQYF
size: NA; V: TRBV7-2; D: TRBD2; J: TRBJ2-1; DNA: TGTGCCAGCAGCCCGGGGCGGGGGACCACCTACAATGAGCAGTTCTTC; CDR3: CASSPGRGTTYNEQFF
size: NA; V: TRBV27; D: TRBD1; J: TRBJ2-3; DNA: TGTGCCAGCAGTTTAAAGGGGGCCGAAACAGATACGCAGTATTTT; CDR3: CASSLKGAETDTQYF